A selection of T cell receptor beta chains follows, all from one sample in a study of CD8+ T cells in alopecia areata. Method: immunoSEQ multiplex PCR; TCRdb's copy keeps in-frame clones and lacks some. Of 200,000 to 250,000 clones listed, about two thirds are singletons. Sequencing was performed on CD4+ T cells sorted from blood, taken at week 0. Every receptor here comes from a human donor with alopecia areata. Both conserved end residues are part of each CDR3. Fields, in order: CDR3 protein, CDR3 DNA, clone size, V gene, J gene, D gene. The D gene is left open where the match is weak. Size is stated for part of the rows, as once, few or many counts, or as a class when the clone is expanded.

cdr3_aa: CASSAHPGTENSPLHF
cdr3_nt: TGTGCCAGCAGCGCCCACCCCGGGACGGAGAATTCACCCCTCCACTTT
clone_size: .
v_call: TRBV9
j_call: TRBJ1-6
d_call: .

cdr3_aa: CASRQTSGGSYEQYF
cdr3_nt: TGTGCCAGCAGGCAGACTAGCGGGGGATCCTACGAGCAGTACTTC
clone_size: few
v_call: TRBV6-5
j_call: TRBJ2-7
d_call: TRBD2

cdr3_aa: CSVGSNQNIQYF
cdr3_nt: TGCAGCGTTGGTAGCAATCAAAACATTCAGTACTTC
clone_size: .
v_call: TRBV29-1
j_call: TRBJ2-4
d_call: .

cdr3_aa: CASSPTSGGAAEQFF
cdr3_nt: TGTGCCAGCAGCCCTACTAGCGGGGGGGCGGCTGAGCAGTTCTTC
clone_size: .
v_call: TRBV6-1
j_call: TRBJ2-1
d_call: TRBD2

cdr3_aa: CASSPGLAGGGFGETQYF
cdr3_nt: TGTGCCAGCAGCCCAGGACTAGCGGGGGGGGGCTTTGGAGAGACCCAGTACTTC
clone_size: few
v_call: TRBV9
j_call: TRBJ2-5
d_call: TRBD2

cdr3_aa: CASSDGDGYTF
cdr3_nt: TGTGCCAGCAGTGATGGGGATGGCTACACCTTC
clone_size: .
v_call: TRBV2
j_call: TRBJ1-2
d_call: .

cdr3_aa: CASSLDGAGGTEAFF
cdr3_nt: TGTGCCAGCAGCTTAGATGGTGCTGGGGGCACTGAAGCTTTCTTT
clone_size: few
v_call: TRBV11-2
j_call: TRBJ1-1
d_call: .

cdr3_aa: CSVAGILSYEQYF
cdr3_nt: TGCAGCGTTGCCGGGATTCTCTCCTACGAGCAGTACTTC
clone_size: .
v_call: TRBV29-1
j_call: TRBJ2-7
d_call: .

cdr3_aa: CASSFIQVTGELFF
cdr3_nt: TGTGCCAGCAGTTTTATACAGGTGACCGGGGAGCTGTTTTTT
clone_size: .
v_call: TRBV5-6
j_call: TRBJ2-2
d_call: .

cdr3_aa: CASSRNSGQRAHF
cdr3_nt: TGTGCCAGCAGTCGGAACTCCGGACAGAGGGCACATTTT
clone_size: .
v_call: TRBV7-2
j_call: TRBJ1-5
d_call: .

cdr3_aa: CASSYSRDSQHF
cdr3_nt: TGTGCCAGCAGTTACTCCCGGGACAGTCAGCATTTT
clone_size: .
v_call: TRBV6-6
j_call: TRBJ1-5
d_call: TRBD1

cdr3_aa: CATQTALEAFF
cdr3_nt: TGTGCCACCCAGACGGCCCTTGAAGCTTTCTTT
clone_size: .
v_call: TRBV6-5
j_call: TRBJ1-1
d_call: .

cdr3_aa: CASRTVSNYGYTF
cdr3_nt: TGTGCCAGCAGAACAGTCTCTAACTATGGCTACACCTTC
clone_size: .
v_call: TRBV6-5
j_call: TRBJ1-2
d_call: .

cdr3_aa: CASSLEWGTEAFF
cdr3_nt: TGTGCCAGCAGTTTAGAGTGGGGCACTGAAGCTTTCTTT
clone_size: .
v_call: TRBV6-5
j_call: TRBJ1-1
d_call: .

cdr3_aa: CASSQQVNTEAFF
cdr3_nt: TGTGCCAGCAGCCAACAGGTGAACACTGAAGCTTTCTTT
clone_size: .
v_call: TRBV14
j_call: TRBJ1-1
d_call: .

cdr3_aa: CASSLHGINEQFF
cdr3_nt: TGTGCCAGCAGCCTCCACGGTATAAATGAGCAGTTCTTC
clone_size: .
v_call: TRBV7-9
j_call: TRBJ2-1
d_call: .

cdr3_aa: CASADGIYEAFF
cdr3_nt: TGTGCCAGCGCTGACGGAATCTACGAAGCTTTCTTT
clone_size: .
v_call: TRBV25-1
j_call: TRBJ1-1
d_call: .

cdr3_aa: CASSSPGRQETQYF
cdr3_nt: TGCGCCAGCAGCTCGCCAGGGCGTCAAGAGACCCAGTACTTC
clone_size: .
v_call: TRBV5-1
j_call: TRBJ2-5
d_call: .

cdr3_aa: CASGINNEQFF
cdr3_nt: TGTGCCAGCGGAATAAACAATGAGCAGTTCTTC
clone_size: .
v_call: TRBV9
j_call: TRBJ2-1
d_call: .

cdr3_aa: CASSQDGGGHQGYTF
cdr3_nt: TGCGCCAGCAGCCAAGATGGAGGGGGTCATCAGGGCTACACCTTC
clone_size: .
v_call: TRBV4-3
j_call: TRBJ1-2
d_call: .

cdr3_aa: CASKVAGGSNSPLHF
cdr3_nt: TGCGCCAGCAAGGTGGCAGGGGGCAGTAATTCACCCCTCCACTTT
clone_size: .
v_call: TRBV5-1
j_call: TRBJ1-6
d_call: TRBD1

cdr3_aa: CASSRGDRGAVRYF
cdr3_nt: TGTGCCAGCAGTCGTGGGGACAGGGGAGCGGTTCGTTACTTC
clone_size: .
v_call: TRBV27
j_call: TRBJ2-7
d_call: TRBD1

cdr3_aa: CASSLLGRTNEKLFF
cdr3_nt: TGTGCCAGCAGCTTACTAGGGCGAACTAATGAAAAACTGTTTTTT
clone_size: .
v_call: TRBV7-8
j_call: TRBJ1-4
d_call: .

cdr3_aa: CAWTVERNSPLHF
cdr3_nt: TGTGCCTGGACAGTGGAGAGAAATTCACCCCTCCACTTT
clone_size: .
v_call: TRBV30
j_call: TRBJ1-6
d_call: .

cdr3_aa: CAWSVLRGSYEQYF
cdr3_nt: TGTGCCTGGAGTGTACTGCGGGGGTCCTACGAGCAGTACTTC
clone_size: .
v_call: TRBV30
j_call: TRBJ2-7
d_call: TRBD2

cdr3_aa: CAWSGGSGNTIYF
cdr3_nt: TGTGCCTGGAGTGGAGGGTCTGGAAACACCATATATTTT
clone_size: .
v_call: TRBV30
j_call: TRBJ1-3
d_call: .

cdr3_aa: CASSMLSEAFF
cdr3_nt: TGTGCCAGTAGTATGCTTTCTGAAGCTTTCTTT
clone_size: .
v_call: TRBV19
j_call: TRBJ1-1
d_call: .

cdr3_aa: CASSLALQRGGADTQYF
cdr3_nt: TGTGCCAGCAGCTTAGCCCTCCAGCGGGGGGGCGCAGATACGCAGTATTTT
clone_size: few
v_call: TRBV7-2
j_call: TRBJ2-3
d_call: TRBD2

cdr3_aa: CASSSGPPVYGYTF
cdr3_nt: TGCGCCAGCAGCTCGGGGCCGCCCGTCTATGGCTACACCTTC
clone_size: few
v_call: TRBV5-1
j_call: TRBJ1-2
d_call: .

cdr3_aa: CSVEVAVGGGYTF
cdr3_nt: TGCAGCGTTGAAGTCGCAGTCGGGGGTGGCTACACCTTC
clone_size: few
v_call: TRBV29-1
j_call: TRBJ1-2
d_call: .

cdr3_aa: CSDSLGDTQYF
cdr3_nt: TGCAGCGATAGCCTAGGTGATACGCAGTATTTT
clone_size: .
v_call: TRBV29-1
j_call: TRBJ2-3
d_call: .

cdr3_aa: CASSWGTNTEAFF
cdr3_nt: TGTGCCAGCAGCTGGGGGACTAATACTGAAGCTTTCTTT
clone_size: .
v_call: TRBV7-6
j_call: TRBJ1-1
d_call: .

cdr3_aa: CATSRVRGGTEAFF
cdr3_nt: TGTGCCACCAGCAGAGTAAGGGGAGGCACTGAAGCTTTCTTT
clone_size: .
v_call: TRBV15
j_call: TRBJ1-1
d_call: .

cdr3_aa: CASSLGGPDEAFF
cdr3_nt: TGCGCCAGCAGCTTGGGGGGCCCAGATGAAGCTTTCTTT
clone_size: .
v_call: TRBV5-1
j_call: TRBJ1-1
d_call: .

cdr3_aa: CASSPSQRKWDTQYF
cdr3_nt: TGTGCCAGCAGCCCCAGTCAACGAAAATGGGATACGCAGTATTTT
clone_size: .
v_call: TRBV5-4
j_call: TRBJ2-3
d_call: .

cdr3_aa: CAARGLEGTGELFF
cdr3_nt: TGTGCCGCGAGGGGACTAGAAGGCACCGGGGAGCTGTTTTTT
clone_size: few
v_call: TRBV30
j_call: TRBJ2-2
d_call: TRBD2

cdr3_aa: CSLDSPAGAFF
cdr3_nt: TGCAGCCTCGACAGCCCAGCCGGGGCTTTCTTT
clone_size: few
v_call: TRBV29-1
j_call: TRBJ1-1
d_call: .

cdr3_aa: CASSPGGDGYTF
cdr3_nt: TGTGCCAGCAGCCCGGGCGGGGATGGCTACACCTTC
clone_size: few
v_call: TRBV11-2
j_call: TRBJ1-2
d_call: .

cdr3_aa: CAYNEQFF
cdr3_nt: TGTGCCTACAATGAGCAGTTCTTC
clone_size: .
v_call: TRBV30
j_call: TRBJ2-1
d_call: .

cdr3_aa: CSVESGSGNTIYF
cdr3_nt: TGCAGCGTTGAATCTGGCTCTGGAAACACCATATATTTT
clone_size: once
v_call: TRBV29-1
j_call: TRBJ1-3
d_call: .

cdr3_aa: CASSSLYTDTQYF
cdr3_nt: TGTGCCAGCAGCTCTCTTTACACAGATACGCAGTATTTT
clone_size: few
v_call: TRBV7-9
j_call: TRBJ2-3
d_call: .

cdr3_aa: CASSLDMGSSEQYF
cdr3_nt: TGTGCCAGCAGCTTGGACATGGGGAGTAGCGAGCAGTACTTC
clone_size: .
v_call: TRBV5-4
j_call: TRBJ2-7
d_call: .

cdr3_aa: CASSLKVNTEAFF
cdr3_nt: TGCGCCAGCAGCTTGAAGGTGAACACTGAAGCTTTCTTT
clone_size: few
v_call: TRBV5-1
j_call: TRBJ1-1
d_call: .

cdr3_aa: CAISEVRSSYNSPLHF
cdr3_nt: TGTGCCATCAGTGAAGTCAGGAGCTCCTATAATTCACCCCTCCACTTT
clone_size: .
v_call: TRBV10-3
j_call: TRBJ1-6
d_call: .